The 17 T cell receptor beta chains below were found in one sample sequenced in a study of shared T cell receptors in the human thymus. The method was immunoSEQ multiplex PCR; TCRdb's version includes in-frame clones alone and lacks a portion of them. Of more than 550,000 clones listed, around 87% were seen once; the top ten hold roughly 0.0087%. The data were also submitted as part of a second study, on human thymus T cells.

The sample taken for sequencing was thymocytes. Every receptor here comes from a boy under two years old with a congenital heart defect.

The gene calls are TRBV14 and TRBJ2-1; 7 nucleotides match TRBD1. CDR3 length: 14 residues. J lost 5 bases, V lost 4 bases, and 5 bases had no gene match. Germline V gene data show CDR1 as SGHDN and CDR2 as FVKESK. CDR3 DNA sequence: TGTGCCAGCAGCCCCGGGACAGAAAACAATGAGCAGTTCTTC. Translation: CASSPGTENNEQFF.

The rearrangement joins TRBV5-1 to TRBJ2-3; 8 bases agree with TRBD1. With 1 base clipped from V and 1 base from J, the junction kept 14 bases outside the gene matches. Germline CDR1 reads SGHRS; CDR2 reads YFSETQ. This CDR3 has 19 amino acids. The CDR3 sequence is CASSLRSNQDRGCTDTQYF. The CDR3 coding sequence is TGCGCCAGCAGCTTGCGATCTAACCAAGACAGGGGATGCACAGATACGCAGTATTTT.

The chain couples TRBV28 to TRBJ1-2, with TRBD1 matching over 10 bases. Trimming cost V 5 bases and J 7 bases; bases outside gene matches: 7. Germline V gene sequence: CDR1 MDHEN, CDR2 SYDVKM. The length of the CDR3 is 14 residues. CDR3 DNA: TGTGCCAGCAGTCCGCCGGACAGGGGGGGTGGCTACACCTTC. Its translation: CASSPPDRGGGYTF.

V gene TRBV7-8 combines with J gene TRBJ2-1, with 9 nucleotides matching TRBD2. Germline assignment: CDR1 SGHVS and CDR2 FQNEAQ. This CDR3 contains 16 residues. V lost 4 bases to trimming and J lost 8 bases; unmatched junction nucleotides: 12. CDR3 DNA: TGTGCCAGCAGCTACAGTAAAGGCGGGGGGGAGGATGAGCAGTTCTTC. Translating it yields CASSYSKGGGEDEQFF.

This sequence joins TRBV7-3 and TRBJ2-7; TRBD2 matches at 7 bases. The CDR3 is made up of 15 amino acids. Germline CDR1 is SGHTA and CDR2 is FQGTGA. J gave up 3 bases and V 4 bases, and 9 bases lay outside the gene matches. The CDR3 coding sequence is TGTGCCAGCAGCTATAAAGCGGGGTCTATCTACGAGCAGTACTTC. It codes for CASSYKAGSIYEQYF.

The chain couples TRBV10-3 to TRBJ2-5; 11 nucleotides align to TRBD2. The CDR3 contains 14 residues. V shed 5 bases, J shed 5 bases, and the junction held 4 bases outside the gene matches. Germline CDR1 and CDR2: ENHRY and SYGVKD. The CDR3 DNA sequence: TGTGCCATCAGTTCTAGCGGGGGGTTGGAGACCCAGTACTTC. This translates into CAISSSGGLETQYF.

CDR3 region: CASSLRGGNEQFF. As DNA, the CDR3 is TGTGCCAGCAGTTTACGAGGTGGGAATGAGCAGTTCTTC. V gene TRBV28 combines with J gene TRBJ2-1; D is unresolved. V was cut by 2 bases and J by 7 bases, with 9 bases left in between. The germline gives CDR1 MDHEN, CDR2 SYDVKM. The length of the CDR3 is 13 residues.

The V call is TRBV28, the J call TRBJ2-2; 11 bases fit TRBD1. Trimming cost V 5 bases and J 5 bases; bases outside gene matches: 7. The CDR3 extends over 16 amino acids. Germline CDR1 is MDHEN and CDR2 is SYDVKM. CDR3 loop: CASSPGDRGRTGELFF. The CDR3 region has the DNA TGTGCCAGCAGTCCTGGGGACAGGGGGAGGACCGGGGAGCTGTTTTTT.

This clone was observed a few times. The CDR3 sequence is CASEASGEQYF. CDR3 nucleotides: TGTGCCAGCGAGGCCTCCGGCGAGCAGTACTTC. The rearrangement uses TRBV2 and TRBJ2-7; D gene ambiguous. The V gene's germline CDR1 is SNHLY and CDR2 FYNNEI. This CDR3 has 11 residues. V was pared by 8 bases and J by 6 bases, with 11 bases between.

The chain uses TRBV11-2 and TRBJ2-7; weak D call: TRBD2 (7 bases). This CDR3 comprises 14 residues. Germline CDR1 reads SGHAT; CDR2 reads FQNNGV. The V end lost 4 bases, the J end lost 3 bases, and 13 bases lay between the germline ends. CDR3 bases: TGTGCCAGCAGCTGGGGGGGACACCTCTACGAGCAGTACTTC. It yields the protein CASSWGGHLYEQYF.

V usage is TRBV2 and J usage is TRBJ2-3, with 8 bases that match TRBD1. The CDR3 is 16 residues long. J gave up 2 bases and V 2 bases, and 6 bases lay outside the gene matches. Germline V gene sequence: CDR1 SNHLY, CDR2 FYNNEI. This CDR3 is CASSESEGQDTDTQYF. DNA of the CDR3: TGTGCCAGCAGTGAATCTGAGGGACAGGACACAGATACGCAGTATTTT.

The chain is built from TRBV28 and TRBJ2-4; 7 positions agree with TRBD1. This CDR3 is 18 amino acids long. The ends lost 1 base at V and 0 bases at J; junction bases unmatched: 9. Germline values: CDR1 MDHEN, CDR2 SYDVKM. This CDR3 reads CASSLSSWTGLAKNIQYF. The CDR3 bases are TGTGCCAGCAGTTTATCGAGCTGGACAGGACTAGCCAAAAACATTCAGTACTTC.

CDR3 region: CASSQHRGRGGYTF. The DNA of the CDR3 is TGCGCCAGCAGCCAGCACAGGGGGCGCGGTGGCTACACCTTC. The rearrangement links TRBV4-3 to TRBJ1-2; 9 positions match TRBD1. The CDR3 consists of 14 residues. The germline CDR1 and CDR2 sequences are LGHNA and YSLEER. Unmatched junction bases numbered 6, after V lost 3 bases and J lost 7 bases.

V is TRBV27 and J is TRBJ1-2; 8 nucleotides align to TRBD1. The CDR3 is made up of 16 amino acids. Germline trimming cut 7 bases from V and 1 base from J; bases unmatched to any gene: 11. Germline lookup yields CDR1 MNHEY and CDR2 SMNVEV (reference sequence). In DNA, the CDR3 is TGTGCCAGCAACCCCCGACAGGGGATGGTTAACTATGGCTACACCTTC. Its protein product is CASNPRQGMVNYGYTF.

This chain connects TRBV29-1 to TRBJ2-7; a weak D match, TRBD1 (6 bases). Per germline, CDR1 SQVTM and CDR2 ANQGSEA. The CDR3 is 16 amino acids. The V and J ends lost 6 bases and 4 bases respectively, with 25 bases between them. The CDR3 sequence: CSVARDIPGRSYEQYF. For the CDR3, the DNA is TGCAGCGTAGCCCGGGACATTCCTGGGCGGTCTTACGAGCAGTACTTC.

J is TRBJ2-1 and V is TRBV2; TRBD2 agrees at 7 bases. Germline V gene data show CDR1 as SNHLY and CDR2 as FYNNEI. CDR3 length: 17 amino acids. The V gene end was trimmed by 3 bases and the J gene end by 5 bases; junction bases not matched to a gene: 13. CDR3 bases: TGTGCCAGCAGTGACAAGTCTCTGGCGGGAGTACACAATGAGCAGTTCTTC. Encoded protein: CASSDKSLAGVHNEQFF.

The chain carries TRBV28 and TRBJ2-7; TRBD1 might be the D (6 bases). This CDR3 is built from 14 residues. The germline V and J ends were trimmed by 6 bases and 0 bases, with 12 bases remaining between them. Germline V gene data show CDR1 as MDHEN and CDR2 as SYDVKM. The CDR3 is CASSRRGPSYEQYF. The DNA for the CDR3 is TGTGCCAGCAGCCGCAGGGGCCCCTCCTACGAGCAGTACTTC.